A single T cell receptor (beta chain) is shown here with its context. Germline V gene sequence: CDR1 LNHNV, CDR2 YYDKDF (reference sequence). The CDR3 is made up of 15 amino acids. Trimming stripped 0 bases from V and 6 bases from J, with 14 bases between. Sequenced by immunoSEQ multiplex PCR; TCRdb stores in-frame clones only, minus some. Of under 250,000 clones listed, roughly 90% are singletons. This sample was included in a study of blood T cell repertoires in COVID-19. The origin of this receptor is a woman in her thirties or forties with acute or convalescent COVID-19. The sequenced sample was peripheral blood. The V gene is TRBV15, the J gene TRBJ1-1, with a tentative D call TRBD1 (5 bases). Written as DNA, the CDR3 is TGTGCCACCAGCAGAGATTTGGGGGAGGATTCTGAAGCTTTCTTT. This codes for CATSRDLGEDSEAFF.